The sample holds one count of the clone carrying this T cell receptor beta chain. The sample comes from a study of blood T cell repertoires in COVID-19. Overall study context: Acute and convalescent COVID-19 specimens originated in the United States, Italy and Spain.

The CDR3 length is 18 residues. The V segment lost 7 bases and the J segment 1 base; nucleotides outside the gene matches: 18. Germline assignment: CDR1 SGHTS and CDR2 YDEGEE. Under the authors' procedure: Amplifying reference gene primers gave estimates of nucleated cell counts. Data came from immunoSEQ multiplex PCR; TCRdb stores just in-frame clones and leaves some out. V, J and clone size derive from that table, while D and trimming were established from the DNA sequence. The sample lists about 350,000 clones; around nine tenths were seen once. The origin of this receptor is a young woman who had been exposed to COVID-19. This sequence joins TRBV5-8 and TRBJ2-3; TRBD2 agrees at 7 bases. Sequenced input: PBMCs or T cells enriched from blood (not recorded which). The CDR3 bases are TGTGCCAGCGCCCGGAGAATCGGGACTATCCTCGGCACAGATACGCAGTATTTT. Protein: CASARRIGTILGTDTQYF.